These 32 T cell receptor beta chains share one sample of origin, sequenced in a study of response to subunit inactivated influenza vaccine. TCRdb fed the RT-PCR reads into MiXCR, producing one record per CDR3 protein. The data hold over 400,000 distinct CDR3 sequences, with roughly 13% observed a single time. Sequenced here: PBMCs from blood, sampled roughly 47 days after vaccination. The receptors were sampled from a man aged 50 to 59 who received an inactivated influenza vaccine.

This clonotype was picked up many times. The chain recombines TRBV29-1 with TRBJ1-5, with 9 positions matching TRBD1. The CDR3 extends over 14 amino acids. V gave up 6 bases and J gave up 7 bases; unmatched junction bases: 10. The germline V gene encodes CDR1 SQVTM and CDR2 ANQGSEA. CDR3 region: CSVSTGGAGQPQHF. The CDR3 DNA follows: TGCAGCGTGTCTACAGGGGGCGCGGGGCAGCCCCAGCATTTT.

This clonotype has more than one count but fewer than ten. This chain links TRBV18 with TRBJ1-1, with D maybe TRBD1 (6 bases). Germline V CDR1 and CDR2: KGHSH, LQKENI. V was trimmed by 1 base and J by 5 bases, leaving 14 bases between them. CDR3 size: 15 residues. CDR3 amino acids: CASSPLTGSSTEAFF. The CDR3 nucleotides are TGTGCCAGCTCACCACTTACAGGGTCGTCGACTGAAGCTTTCTTT. Based on the CDR3 plus reference TRBV18 and TRBJ1-1, the full variable domain is NAGVMQNPRHLVRRRGQEARLRCSPMKGHSHVYWYRQLPEEGLKFMVYLQKENIIDESGMPKERFSAEFPKEGPSILRIQQVVRGDSAAYFCASSPLTGSSTEAFFGQGTRLTVV.

The table lists this clonotype with many counts. The V call is TRBV20-1, the J call TRBJ1-5; possible D gene TRBD1, 6 bases. Trimming left V 2 bases short and J 2 bases short, with 13 bases between. The V gene's germline CDR1 is DFQATT and CDR2 SNEGSKA (reference sequence). This CDR3 spans 15 amino acids. This CDR3 reads CSARTLRQGNQPQHF. The CDR3 DNA is TGCAGTGCTAGAACCCTTCGACAGGGCAATCAGCCCCAGCATTTT.

This clonotype was counted many times. Compared with germline, one end of the junction differs, possibly owing to a read error. The genes are TRBV7-9 and TRBJ1-4; D may be TRBD1 (5 bases). The CDR3 consists of 10 residues. CDR1 is SEHNR, CDR2 FQNEAQ, per germline (reference sequence). The CDR3 sequence: CASSLQDLVF. CDR3 coding DNA: TGTGCCAGCAGCCTACAGGACTTGGTTTTT.

The chain is built from TRBV12-3 or TRBV12-4 and TRBJ1-2; 8 nucleotides align to TRBD1. The ends lost 5 bases at V and 4 bases at J; junction bases unmatched: 3. There are 13 residues in the CDR3. CDR3 loop: CASSQGAFYGYTF. The CDR3, as DNA: TGTGCCAGCAGTCAGGGGGCCTTCTATGGCTACACCTTC.

In its sample, this clonotype was seen a few times. This chain links TRBV12-3 or TRBV12-4 with TRBJ2-5; 9 bases agree with TRBD1. Trimming at V came to 4 bases and at J to 4 bases, leaving 7 bases not matched to a gene. The CDR3 covers 15 residues. The CDR3 is CASSSGTGHRETQYF. The CDR3 coding sequence is TGTGCCAGCAGTTCTGGGACAGGGCATCGAGAGACCCAGTACTTC.

This clonotype was seen many times. One end of the junction varies from germline; a read error may be responsible. The chain couples TRBV7-2 to TRBJ1-5, with D tentatively TRBD1 (5 bases). This CDR3 spans 13 amino acids. Germline V gene sequence: CDR1 SGHTA, CDR2 FQGNSA. The CDR3 sequence: CASSLVGDQPQHF. The DNA of the CDR3 is TGCGCCAGCAGCTTGGTAGGGGATCAGCCCCAGCATTTT.

This clonotype was seen a handful of times. The rearrangement joins TRBV4-3 to TRBJ2-3, with 8 bases that match TRBD2. The CDR3 runs 15 residues. V shed 1 base, J shed 5 bases, and the junction held 5 bases outside the gene matches. Germline V gene data show CDR1 as LGHNA and CDR2 as YSLEER. This CDR3 is CASSQGGSGEDTQYF. Here the CDR3 DNA reads TGCGCCAGCAGCCAAGGGGGTAGCGGGGAAGATACGCAGTATTTT.

A few counts support this clonotype. CDR3 amino acids: CASSYLATSTDTQYF. For the CDR3, the DNA is TGTGCCAGCAGTTATTTGGCGACTAGCACAGATACGCAGTATTTT. The rearrangement joins TRBV6-2 or TRBV6-3 to TRBJ2-3; D ambiguous. The V and J ends lost 3 bases and 0 bases respectively, with 10 bases between them. The CDR3 totals 15 residues. CDR1 is MNHEY, CDR2 SVGEGT, per germline.

This clonotype was observed a few times. The chain links TRBV28 to TRBJ2-7; D is possibly TRBD1 (5 bases). Germline CDR1 is MDHEN and CDR2 is SYDVKM. Trimming pared 3 bases from V and 4 bases from J, leaving 22 bases between. CDR3 size: 17 residues. CDR3 residues: CASSLIGMQGKRYEQYF. Here the CDR3 DNA reads TGTGCCAGCAGTTTGATTGGGATGCAGGGTAAACGGTACGAGCAGTACTTC.

J is TRBJ2-7 and V is TRBV6-2 or TRBV6-3; 9 bases fit TRBD1. This CDR3 comprises 15 residues. V lost 1 base to trimming and J lost 5 bases; unmatched junction nucleotides: 6. The germline CDR1 and CDR2 sequences are MNHEY and SVGEGT. The chain's CDR3 is CASSYYRGRTDEQYF. CDR3 sequence (DNA): TGTGCCAGCAGTTACTACAGGGGGCGCACGGACGAGCAGTACTTC.

This clonotype was observed a handful of times. The CDR3: CASSSGGWEETQYF. The CDR3 DNA follows: TGTGCCAGCAGTTCTGGGGGCTGGGAAGAGACCCAGTACTTC. This chain connects TRBV7-9 to TRBJ2-5; perhaps TRBD1 as D (6 bases). Trimming took off 6 bases at V and 3 bases at J, with 14 bases between the two ends. The germline gives CDR1 SEHNR, CDR2 FQNEAQ (reference sequence). The CDR3 totals 14 residues.

The rearrangement links TRBV7-9 to TRBJ1-2; maybe TRBD1 (5 bases). The CDR3 is 15 residues long. V gave up 5 bases and J gave up 7 bases, with 20 bases separating them. Germline CDR1 is SEHNR and CDR2 is FQNEAQ (reference sequence). The CDR3 here is CASSPWDVAEGGYTF. The CDR3 coding sequence is TGTGCCAGCAGCCCATGGGACGTCGCTGAGGGTGGCTACACCTTC.

This clonotype was counted between two and nine times. Here the CDR3 reads CSAHRGVGQETQYF. Written as DNA, the CDR3 is TGCAGTGCTCACCGGGGGGTTGGGCAAGAGACCCAGTACTTC. V is TRBV20-1 and J is TRBJ2-5; 7 positions agree with TRBD2. J was trimmed by 2 bases and V by 5 bases; bases with no gene match: 8. The germline CDR1 and CDR2 sequences are DFQATT and SNEGSKA (reference sequence). The CDR3 covers 14 residues.

The chain uses TRBV2 and TRBJ1-1; unclear D gene. The CDR3 is made up of 12 amino acids. CDR1 is SNHLY, CDR2 FYNNEI, per germline. The V gene lost 6 bases and the J gene lost 1 base, with 6 bases spanning the gap. In DNA form, the CDR3 reads TGTGCCAGCAGAATGGGGAACACTGAAGCTTTCTTT. This encodes CASRMGNTEAFF.

The chain recombines TRBV7-8 with TRBJ2-7, with a possible D match to TRBD1 (6 bases). The CDR3 covers 16 residues. The V end lost 1 base, the J end lost 7 bases, and 20 bases lay between the germline ends. Germline V gene lookup returns CDR1 SGHVS and CDR2 FQNEAQ. The CDR3 reads CASSLEVTGIVGEQYF. The CDR3 nucleotides read TGTGCCAGCAGCTTAGAAGTGACAGGCATTGTAGGAGAGCAGTACTTC.

This clonotype was seen a few times. This sequence joins TRBV7-3 and TRBJ2-5, with 10 positions matching TRBD2. CDR1 is SGHTA and CDR2 is FQGTGA in the germline V gene. The V and J ends lost 5 bases and 5 bases, in that order; junction bases with no gene match: 8. The CDR3 spans 15 residues. CDR3 coding DNA: TGTGCCAGCAGCCAGATAGCGGGAGGTGGGGAGACCCAGTACTTC. Translating gives CASSQIAGGGETQYF.

This clonotype was recorded at least ten times. The chain couples TRBV10-3 to TRBJ2-6; a possible D gene is TRBD1 (6 bases). Germline CDR1 and CDR2: ENHRY and SYGVKD. The CDR3 has 16 residues. Trimming stripped 7 bases from V and 0 bases from J, with 13 bases between. CDR3 amino acids: CAIMSRGASGANVLTF. The DNA of the CDR3 is TGTGCCATCATGAGCAGGGGTGCCTCTGGGGCCAACGTCCTGACTTTC.

This clonotype was detected many times. The CDR3 coding sequence is TGTGCCAGCAGCTTAGATGCGTCAGGGGGCATAAGCTCCTACAATGAGCAGTTCTTC. Amino acids: CASSLDASGGISSYNEQFF. This chain connects TRBV11-2 to TRBJ2-1; 8 bases are shared with TRBD1. CDR3 length: 19 residues. V lost 0 bases and J lost 0; bases outside the gene matches: 10. Looked up from germline, CDR1 is SGHAT and CDR2 is FQNNGV.

The chain carries TRBV27 and TRBJ2-3; tentatively, D is TRBD2 (5 bases). Trimming removed 0 bases at V and 4 bases at J, with 14 bases between. Germline V gives CDR1 MNHEY, CDR2 SMNVEV (reference sequence). The CDR3 runs 16 residues. CDR3 DNA sequence: TGTGCCAGCAGTTTATCCCCGACTATCCCCCCAGATACGCAGTATTTT. Amino acid sequence: CASSLSPTIPPDTQYF.

This clonotype has only a few counts. The genes are TRBV6-6 and TRBJ2-2; D gene ambiguous. Trimming shortened V by 2 bases and J by 7 bases, and 8 bases separated the two germline ends. The CDR3 contains 13 residues. Per the germline V gene, CDR1 is MNHNY and CDR2 is SVGAGI (reference sequence). CDR3 sequence reads: CASSYNRNGELFF. CDR3 sequence (DNA): TGTGCCAGCAGTTACAACCGAAACGGGGAGCTGTTTTTT.

This chain connects TRBV6-1 to TRBJ1-3; TRBD1 matches 9 bases. V lost 6 bases to trimming and J lost 0 bases; unmatched junction nucleotides: 9. The germline gives CDR1 MNHNS, CDR2 SASEGT. This CDR3 contains 17 residues. The CDR3 sequence: CASSGRTGAISGNTIYF. DNA of the CDR3: TGTGCCAGCAGCGGGCGGACAGGGGCCATCTCTGGAAACACCATATATTTT.

This clonotype has a handful of counts. This chain connects TRBV4-2 to TRBJ2-2; TRBD2 agrees at 15 bases. Per the germline V gene, CDR1 is LGHNA and CDR2 is YNFKEQ. The CDR3 sequence is 19 residues long. V was clipped by 3 bases and J by 3 bases; unmatched bases: 8. The CDR3 is CASSQNGLAGGSHTGELFF. In DNA form, the CDR3 reads TGTGCCAGCAGCCAGAATGGACTAGCGGGAGGGTCGCACACCGGGGAGCTGTTTTTT.

The chain carries TRBV30 and TRBJ1-2; D gene uncertain. Germline V lookup: CDR1 GTSNPN, CDR2 SVGIG (reference sequence). This CDR3 contains 12 residues. The V end lost 2 bases, the J end lost 4 bases, and 8 bases lay between the germline ends. CDR3 in amino acids: CAWSRPGYGYTF. In nucleotides, the CDR3 is TGTGCCTGGAGTAGGCCAGGCTATGGCTACACCTTC.

This clonotype has more than one count but fewer than ten. This chain uses TRBV20-1 with TRBJ2-3; possibly TRBD2 for D (6 bases). The V end was cut by 2 bases, the J end by 6 bases, with 27 bases between. This CDR3 has 18 residues. The germline gives CDR1 DFQATT, CDR2 SNEGSKA (reference sequence). CDR3 sequence reads: CSARTPPRVEASDDTQYF. The CDR3 nucleotides read TGCAGTGCTAGAACACCCCCGAGGGTTGAGGCTAGCGACGATACGCAGTATTTT.

The chain couples TRBV4-2 to TRBJ2-7; D remains unclear. V was shortened by 4 bases and J by 4 bases, with 17 bases between the two germline ends. This CDR3 is 15 amino acids long. Germline assignment: CDR1 LGHNA and CDR2 YNFKEQ. The CDR3 DNA follows: TGTGCCAGCAGCCCAGACCGGGCCAGACAATACGAGCAGTACTTC. Its translation is CASSPDRARQYEQYF.

The chain uses TRBV6-5 and TRBJ2-1, with TRBD2 identical over 9 bases. Germline-derived CDR1 and CDR2 are MNHEY and SVGAGI. The V and J ends lost 0 bases and 8 bases, in that order; junction bases with no gene match: 5. This CDR3 contains 15 residues. The CDR3 bases are TGTGCCAGCAGTTACTCCGGGACTAGCATCTATGAGCAGTTCTTC. Its translation: CASSYSGTSIYEQFF.

The chain couples TRBV27 to TRBJ2-7, with D perhaps matching TRBD1 or TRBD2 (5 bases each). This CDR3 has 11 residues. The germline V and J ends were trimmed by 6 bases and 9 bases, with 12 bases remaining between them. The germline V gene has CDR1 MNHEY and CDR2 SMNVEV (reference sequence). The CDR3 DNA follows: TGTGCCAGCAGCCAACTAGGGGTGCAGTACTTC. This sequence encodes CASSQLGVQYF.

The chain has TRBV21-1 and TRBJ1-2. TRBV21-1 is recorded as a pseudogene. The CDR3 spans 9 residues. CDR3 in DNA: TGTGCCAGCAAGACCACAGACACCTTC. Protein sequence: CASKTTDTF.

This clonotype has only a few counts. The CDR3 region is CSARKTGRNTEAFF. CDR3 nucleotide sequence: TGCAGTGCTCGAAAGACAGGGAGAAACACTGAAGCTTTCTTT. The chain combines TRBV20-1 with TRBJ1-1; 7 bases align to TRBD1. Trimming removed 5 bases from V and 2 bases from J; junction bases left unmatched: 8. The CDR3 totals 14 residues. CDR1 is DFQATT and CDR2 is SNEGSKA in the germline V gene (reference sequence).

This clonotype was seen a handful of times. J is TRBJ2-7 and V is TRBV7-2, with D unresolved. The CDR3 length is 15 residues. Trimming took 1 base from V and 1 from J, leaving 11 bases between them. The germline V gene has CDR1 SGHTA and CDR2 FQGNSA. The CDR3 protein is CASSLGAGASYEQYF. CDR3 bases: TGTGCCAGCAGCTTAGGGGCAGGTGCTTCCTACGAGCAGTACTTC.

The chain combines TRBV2 with TRBJ1-1; no clear D gene. This CDR3 has 13 residues. The germline gives CDR1 SNHLY, CDR2 FYNNEI. Deletions cut 5 bases from V and 1 base from J, with 8 bases between. CDR3 DNA: TGTGCCAGCAGTACATACGAGAACACTGAAGCTTTCTTT. Its translation: CASSTYENTEAFF.